This T cell receptor beta chain was recovered during a study of blood T cell repertoires in COVID-19. About the study: Whether acute or convalescent, the COVID-19 samples came from the United States, Italy and Spain.

Method: immunoSEQ multiplex PCR; TCRdb's copy keeps in-frame clones and lacks some. The table includes approximately 200,000 clones, 75% to 85% detected once. A Seattle source enrolled patients during active infection and followed them longitudinally. Germline V CDR1 and CDR2: KGHSH, LQKENI. The CDR3 has 15 residues. The J segment lost 3 bases and the V segment lost 4 bases, leaving 8 bases of the junction unmatched. The chain has TRBV18 and TRBJ1-1; 7 bases are a match to TRBD1. The TCR originated in a woman aged 40 to 50 with COVID-19, enrolled during active disease. Sequencing input: peripheral blood. The CDR3 loop reads CASSLQQGRHTEAFF. The CDR3 nucleotides read TGTGCCAGCTCACTTCAACAGGGGAGGCACACTGAAGCTTTCTTT.